This TCR beta chain was sequenced for a study of cytomegalovirus exposure and HLA in healthy donors. The CDR3 has 15 amino acids. Germline CDR1 is MGHRA and CDR2 is YSYEKL. The V and J ends lost 3 bases and 0 bases respectively, with 10 bases between them. Assay: immunoSEQ multiplex PCR; the TCRdb copy retains only in-frame clones and omits some. The sample holds some 72,000 clones, almost 97% seen once. The sequenced material came from PBMCs. The V call is TRBV4-1, the J call TRBJ2-3; D not resolved. The clonotype was recovered from a young man in good health and CMV-seropositive. CDR3: CASSQGSTSTDTQYF. In nucleotides, the CDR3 is TGCGCCAGCAGCCAGGGCTCGACAAGCACAGATACGCAGTATTTT.